This T cell receptor (beta chain) was obtained from a study of TIL therapy for anti-PD-1-resistant metastatic lung cancer. Study at large: A few tumors were EGFR-mutant and two were ALK-rearranged. Findings of the study overall: TIL cultures after expansion showed higher clonality and lower diversity than baseline tumor (median roughly 6% vs 31%).

With regard to this clone: Its target is unknown.

Time point described: pre-treatment sample, taken before nivolumab and TIL therapy. Most excised metastases sampled were pleural nodules or supraclavicular lymph nodes. Sequencing used immunoSEQ v3. The table came from immunoSEQ multiplex PCR; TCRdb's copy has only in-frame clones and leaves some out. The sample shows 45,000 to 50,000 clones, 60% to 85% of them seen only once. J gave up 4 bases and V 4 bases, and 6 bases lay outside the gene matches. The CDR3 spans 14 residues. Per the germline V gene, CDR1 is SGHAT and CDR2 is FQNNGV. Sequenced here: tumor tissue, sampled at baseline. The sequence came from a person aged 25 to 80 with non-small cell lung cancer. The J gene is TRBJ1-2, the V gene TRBV11-2; 7 nucleotides agree with TRBD1. The CDR3: CASSSPAGGYGYTF. The CDR3 coding sequence is TGTGCCAGCAGCTCCCCCGCAGGGGGCTATGGCTACACCTTC.